This T cell receptor (beta chain) was identified during a study of blood T cell repertoires in COVID-19 (dated by TCRdb to the early 2020s). The study in broad terms: Collaborator samples came from the United States, Italy and Spain and covered acute and convalescent phases of COVID-19. The prospective study material was composed of cDNA or gDNA derived from T cells, B-cell-depleted T cells, or PBMCs. Subjects who had been exposed to COVID-19, were actively infected with it, or had recovered from it provided the deeply sampled blood TCRbeta repertoires that made up the dataset. A freely available public database, intended as a resource for researchers studying the immune response to SARS-CoV-2, is where the repertoires were released. Samples came from the ongoing ImmuneRACE study (first 160 participants) plus 1,254 subjects from 6 global collaborators. The sample metadata nearly always contained a de-identified subject ID, COVID-19 status, age in years and sex. HLA class I and class II types, where available, came from metadata supplied by the sample provider rather than from assay-based typing.

Whole blood was collected in K2EDTA tubes by collaborating institutions according to the institutions' own protocols. Collaborator samples were shipped for TCRbeta analysis as frozen whole blood, isolated PBMCs, or DNA extracted from either sample type. TCRbeta CDR3 regions were amplified from genomic DNA by means of the immunoSEQ Assay, a bias-controlled multiplex PCR. The paper's processing steps were these. Nucleated cell counts per sample were estimated from amplification of reference gene primers within the assay. To quantify the absolute abundance of each unique TCRbeta CDR3 rearrangement, sequence reads were collapsed and filtered. For each sample, productive Simpson clonality was calculated by taking the square root of Simpson's diversity index across productive rearrangements. TCRdb's version of the immuneACCESS table is confined to in-frame rearrangements and falls short of the full clone set. An unresolved V gene accounts for under half of the shortfall where checked; the remainder is of unknown origin. V, J and clone size were drawn from that table, and D and trimming were deduced from the DNA. This sample lists tens of thousands of clones; under 85% were detected once. Roughly 21% of the sample goes to the ten largest clones.

V loses 0 bases at its end and J loses 3 bases; junction bases beyond the gene matches: 0. Spanning cysteine to phenylalanine, the CDR3 consists of 14 amino acids. This entry keeps only the CDR3 DNA: 42 bases, framed from base 1. Via the germline V gene, CDR1 is KGHSH and CDR2 LQKENI. Overall results and qualifications from the work: How much clinical and demographic metadata was included differed by source and by participant, and the metadata was provided uncurated.

Concerning this clone: Its specific antigen is unknown. Base qualities are missing; no much larger clone stands one base away. Additional DNA sequences in this sample encode the identical CDR3.

This TCR was recovered from a man aged 65-85 years with acute or convalescent COVID-19. The receptor chain draws on TRBV18 and TRBJ2-7; TRBD2 matches 9 bases in the middle. The sequenced sample consisted of peripheral blood. The DNA reads as follows: TGTGCCAGCTCACCACCTAGCGGGAGCTACGAGCAGTACTTC. This encodes CASSPPSGSYEQYF.